The present TCR beta chain was sequenced within a study of T cells after posttransplantation cyclophosphamide (TCRdb year 2016). At the level of the whole study: The study tracked T cell repertoire reconstitution by TRB sequencing after myeloablative bone marrow transplantation using posttransplantation cyclophosphamide as GVHD prophylaxis. Samples from fewer than 40 PTCy-treated patients and over 15 related bone marrow donors of those patients were subjected to antigen receptor sequencing. Blood from all 30 or so PTCy patients with 1-year posttransplant specimens was subjected to TRB sequencing. Up to 3 additional blood samples from 2 to 5.2 years after transplant were also TRB-sequenced in 3 patients, as was pretransplant blood from a handful of patients. Because TRA and TRB clonality correlated tightly in several samples, later TCR analyses were limited to TRB. Public TRB sequences were checked against a database of over 3,000 sequences associated with responses to pathogens, tumor antigens, self-antigens and alloantigens. The paper's findings and limits, for the study overall: The TRB repertoires of T cells infiltrating skin or GI tract showed only limited overlap with the TRB repertoires of T cells in blood. Across 45 patients, TRB clonality was highly associated with recipient CMV seropositivity and CMV reactivation, and PTCy diversity was similar to diversity in CNI/methotrexate controls. Donor-recipient similarity was low at 1-2 months but increased during the first year, and donor CD8+ memory clones often dominated later blood repertoires.

A control cohort of 11 patients who had been given myeloablative marrow transplants with methotrexate plus a calcineurin inhibitor was sampled 1 year after transplant. Peripheral blood and bone marrow mononuclear cells were isolated by Ficoll-Hypaque density centrifugation and were cryopreserved. Genomic DNA was used for TRB sequencing, which was performed with the immunoSEQ assay at survey resolution or with the hsTCRB kit. Under the source paper's analysis protocol: Initial read processing used immunoSEQ software, and repertoire analyses used the LymphoSeq R package. Clonality was computed as 1 minus normalized Shannon entropy, and a Gini coefficient was also calculated for each TRB dataset. To infer phenotypes in unsorted samples, TRB sequences from sorted subsets of the recipient or donor were mapped onto unsorted samples from the same recipient. TCRdb holds this immuneACCESS table with in-frame rearrangements only. Some clones are missing; in checked studies, unresolved V genes explain under half, and the rest has no known cause. V and J calls and clone size are as listed in that table; D and trimming were resolved from the DNA. In this sample the table shows approximately 16,000 clones, around nine tenths of which occur a single time. Less than 4% of the sample rests with the top ten.

The CDR3 runs 14 amino acids, cysteine and phenylalanine included. The entry retains the CDR3 DNA only, 42 bases that are in frame from base 1. Trimming at the junction amounts to 4 bases on V and 3 bases on J, and the germline ends lie 13 bases apart. For CDR1 and CDR2, the germline V gene lists MNHEY and SVGAGI. Concerning this clone itself: The antigen this receptor binds is unknown. Qualities for individual bases were not recorded, and no much larger clone is one base off.

The sequences come from PBMCs, collected after an allogeneic stem cell transplant with a calcineurin inhibitor and methotrexate. The sequence joins TRBV6-5 to TRBJ2-7; 6 matching bases give a weak D call of TRBD1. The source is a male patient in his fifties or sixties who received an allogeneic stem cell transplant from an unrelated donor, was CMV-positive, and had chronic GVHD only. It is possible that, after a transplant, some T cells come from the graft donor. Here is the DNA: TGTGCCAGCAGTTTACAGGGAAAGGTCTACGAGCAGTACTTC. This sequence encodes CASSLQGKVYEQYF.